This T cell receptor (beta chain) was sequenced in a study of T cell changes during pregnancy in multiple sclerosis. Some clones are missing from TCRdb's copy, which holds only in-frame ones; the method was immunoSEQ multiplex PCR. The table records 35,000 to 55,000 clones, 70% to 90% of them present only once. The V gene's germline CDR1 is SGHTA and CDR2 FQGTGA. Trimming removed 2 bases at V and 4 bases at J, with 24 bases between. The CDR3 has 19 amino acids. The sample was CD8+ T cells from peripheral blood mononuclear cells, taken after pregnancy. The clonotype was recovered from a female donor in good health, enrolled as a control in a pregnancy study. This sequence joins TRBV7-3 and TRBJ2-1, with D perhaps matching TRBD2 (7 bases). CDR3 nucleotides: TGTGCCAGCAGCTTAGTGGGGGGGGGCCTCATGGAGACATACAATGAGCAGTTCTTC. This translates into CASSLVGGGLMETYNEQFF.